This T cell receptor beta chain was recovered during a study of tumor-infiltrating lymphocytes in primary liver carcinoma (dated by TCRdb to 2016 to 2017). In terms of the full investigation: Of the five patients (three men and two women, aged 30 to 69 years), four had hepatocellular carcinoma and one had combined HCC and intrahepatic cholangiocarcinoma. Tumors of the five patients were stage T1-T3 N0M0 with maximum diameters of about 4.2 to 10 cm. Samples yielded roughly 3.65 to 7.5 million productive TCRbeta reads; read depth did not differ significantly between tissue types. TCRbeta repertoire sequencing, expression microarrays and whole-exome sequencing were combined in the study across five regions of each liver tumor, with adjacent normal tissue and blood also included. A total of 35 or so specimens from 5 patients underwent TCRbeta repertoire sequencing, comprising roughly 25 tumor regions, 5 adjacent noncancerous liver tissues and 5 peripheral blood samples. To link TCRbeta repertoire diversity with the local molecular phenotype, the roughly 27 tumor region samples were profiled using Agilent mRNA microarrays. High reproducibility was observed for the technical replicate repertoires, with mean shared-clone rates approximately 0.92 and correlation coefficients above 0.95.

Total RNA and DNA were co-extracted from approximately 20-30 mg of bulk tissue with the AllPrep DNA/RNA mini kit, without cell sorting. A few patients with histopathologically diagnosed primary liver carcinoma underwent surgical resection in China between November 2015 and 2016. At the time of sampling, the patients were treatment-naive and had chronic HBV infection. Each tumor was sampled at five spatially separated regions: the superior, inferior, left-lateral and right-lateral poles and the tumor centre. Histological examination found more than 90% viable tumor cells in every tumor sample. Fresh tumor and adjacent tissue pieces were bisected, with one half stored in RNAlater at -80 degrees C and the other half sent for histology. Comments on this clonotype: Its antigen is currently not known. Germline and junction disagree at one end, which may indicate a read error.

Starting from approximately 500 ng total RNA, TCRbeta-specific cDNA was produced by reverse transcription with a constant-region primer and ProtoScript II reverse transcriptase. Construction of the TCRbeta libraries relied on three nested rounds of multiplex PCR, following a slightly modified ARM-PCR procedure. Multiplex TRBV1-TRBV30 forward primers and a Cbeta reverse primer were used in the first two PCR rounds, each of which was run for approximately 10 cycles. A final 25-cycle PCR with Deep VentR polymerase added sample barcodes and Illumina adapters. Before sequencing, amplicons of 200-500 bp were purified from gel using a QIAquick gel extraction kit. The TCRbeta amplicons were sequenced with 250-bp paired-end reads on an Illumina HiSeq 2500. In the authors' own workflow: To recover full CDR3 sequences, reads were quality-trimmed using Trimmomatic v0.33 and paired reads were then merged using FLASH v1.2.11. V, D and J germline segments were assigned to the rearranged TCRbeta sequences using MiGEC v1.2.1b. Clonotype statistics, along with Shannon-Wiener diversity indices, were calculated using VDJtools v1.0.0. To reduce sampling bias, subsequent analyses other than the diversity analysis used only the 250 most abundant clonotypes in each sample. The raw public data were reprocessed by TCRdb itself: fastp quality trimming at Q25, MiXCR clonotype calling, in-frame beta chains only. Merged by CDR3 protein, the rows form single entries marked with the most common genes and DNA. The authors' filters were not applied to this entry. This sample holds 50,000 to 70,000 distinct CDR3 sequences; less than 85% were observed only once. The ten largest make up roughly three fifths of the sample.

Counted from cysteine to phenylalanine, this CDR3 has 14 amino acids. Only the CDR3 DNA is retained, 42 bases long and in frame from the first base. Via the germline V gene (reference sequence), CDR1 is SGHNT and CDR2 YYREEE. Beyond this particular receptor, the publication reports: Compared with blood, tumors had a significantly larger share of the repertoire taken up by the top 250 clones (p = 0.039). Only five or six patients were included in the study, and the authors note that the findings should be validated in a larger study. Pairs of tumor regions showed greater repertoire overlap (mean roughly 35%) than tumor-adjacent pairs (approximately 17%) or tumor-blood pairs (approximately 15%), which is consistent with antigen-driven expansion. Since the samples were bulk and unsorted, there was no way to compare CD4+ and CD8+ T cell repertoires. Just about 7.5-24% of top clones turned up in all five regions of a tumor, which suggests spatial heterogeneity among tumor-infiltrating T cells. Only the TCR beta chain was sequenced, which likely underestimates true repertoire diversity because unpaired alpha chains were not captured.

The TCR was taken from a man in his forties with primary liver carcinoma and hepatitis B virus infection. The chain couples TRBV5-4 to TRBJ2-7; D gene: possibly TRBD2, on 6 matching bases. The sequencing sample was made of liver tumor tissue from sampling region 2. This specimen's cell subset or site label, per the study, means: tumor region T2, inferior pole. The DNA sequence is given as TGTGCCAGCAGCTTGGGCGGGAATTCCTACGAGGAGTACTTC. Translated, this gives CASSLGGNSYEEYF.